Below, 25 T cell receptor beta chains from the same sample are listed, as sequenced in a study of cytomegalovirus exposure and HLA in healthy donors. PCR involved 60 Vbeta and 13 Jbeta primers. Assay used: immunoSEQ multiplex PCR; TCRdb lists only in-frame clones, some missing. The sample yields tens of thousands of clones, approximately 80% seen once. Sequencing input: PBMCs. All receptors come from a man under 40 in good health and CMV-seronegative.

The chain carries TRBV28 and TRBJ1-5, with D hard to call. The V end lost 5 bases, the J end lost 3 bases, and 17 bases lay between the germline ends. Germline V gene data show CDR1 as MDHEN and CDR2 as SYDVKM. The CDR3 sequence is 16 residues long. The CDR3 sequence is CASSEGGVRNNQPQHF. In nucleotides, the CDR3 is TGTGCCAGCAGTGAGGGCGGGGTGAGGAACAATCAGCCCCAGCATTTT.

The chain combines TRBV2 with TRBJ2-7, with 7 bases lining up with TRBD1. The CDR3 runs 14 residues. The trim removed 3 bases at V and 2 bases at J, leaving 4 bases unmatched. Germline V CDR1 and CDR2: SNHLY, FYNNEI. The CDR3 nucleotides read TGTGCCAGCAGTGACTTCAGGGGGACCTACGAGCAGTACTTC. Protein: CASSDFRGTYEQYF.

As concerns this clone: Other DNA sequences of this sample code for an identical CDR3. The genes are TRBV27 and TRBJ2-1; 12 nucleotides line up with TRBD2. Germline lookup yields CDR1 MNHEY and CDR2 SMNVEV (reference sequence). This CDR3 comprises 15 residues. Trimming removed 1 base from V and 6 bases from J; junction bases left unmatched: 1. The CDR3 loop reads CASSLLGLAGNEQFF. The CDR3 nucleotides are TGTGCCAGCAGTTTATTGGGACTAGCGGGCAATGAGCAGTTCTTC.

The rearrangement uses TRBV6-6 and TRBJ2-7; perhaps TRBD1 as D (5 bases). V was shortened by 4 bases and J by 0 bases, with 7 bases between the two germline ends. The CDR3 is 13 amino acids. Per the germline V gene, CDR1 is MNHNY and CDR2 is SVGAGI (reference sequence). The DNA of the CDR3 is TGTGCCAGCAGTTCAGGGCCCTCCTACGAGCAGTACTTC. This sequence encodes CASSSGPSYEQYF.

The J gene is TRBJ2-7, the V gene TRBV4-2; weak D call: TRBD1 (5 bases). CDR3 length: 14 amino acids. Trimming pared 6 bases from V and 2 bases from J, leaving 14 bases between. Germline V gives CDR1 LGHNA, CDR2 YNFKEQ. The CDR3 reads CASRISRGPYEQYF. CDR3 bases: TGTGCCAGCAGGATCTCTAGGGGCCCCTACGAGCAGTACTTC.

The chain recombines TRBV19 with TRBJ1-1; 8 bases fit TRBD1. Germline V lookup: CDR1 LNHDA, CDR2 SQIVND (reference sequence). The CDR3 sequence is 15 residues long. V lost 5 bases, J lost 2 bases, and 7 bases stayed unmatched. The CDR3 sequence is CASSHGQGVNTEAFF. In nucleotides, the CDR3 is TGTGCCAGTAGTCATGGACAGGGTGTAAACACTGAAGCTTTCTTT.

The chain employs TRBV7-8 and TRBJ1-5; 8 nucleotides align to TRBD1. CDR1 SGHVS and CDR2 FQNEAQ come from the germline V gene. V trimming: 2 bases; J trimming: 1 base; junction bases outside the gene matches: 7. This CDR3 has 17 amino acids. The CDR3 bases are TGTGCCAGCAGCTTAAGATATCAGGGGGCGAGCAATCAGCCCCAGCATTTT. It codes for CASSLRYQGASNQPQHF.

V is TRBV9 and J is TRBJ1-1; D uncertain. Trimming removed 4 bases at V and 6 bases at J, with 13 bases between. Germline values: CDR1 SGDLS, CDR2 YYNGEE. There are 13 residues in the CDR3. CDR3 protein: CASSPPLSAEAFF. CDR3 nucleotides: TGTGCCAGCAGCCCTCCACTTAGCGCTGAAGCTTTCTTT.

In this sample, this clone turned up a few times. The CDR3 spells CATSSQSGSGANVLTF. For the CDR3, the DNA is TGTGCCACCAGCAGTCAGTCGGGTTCTGGGGCCAACGTCCTGACTTTC. This chain joins TRBV15 and TRBJ2-6; D gene unclear. Per germline, CDR1 LNHNV and CDR2 YYDKDF (reference sequence). This CDR3 comprises 16 residues. Trimming shortened V by 3 bases and J by 1 base, and 10 bases separated the two germline ends.

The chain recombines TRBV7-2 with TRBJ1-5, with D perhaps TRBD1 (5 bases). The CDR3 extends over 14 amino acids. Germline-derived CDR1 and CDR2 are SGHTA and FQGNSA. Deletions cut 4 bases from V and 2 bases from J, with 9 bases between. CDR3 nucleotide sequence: TGTGCCAGCAGCTCAGGGTTGGGCAATCAGCCCCAGCATTTT. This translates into CASSSGLGNQPQHF.

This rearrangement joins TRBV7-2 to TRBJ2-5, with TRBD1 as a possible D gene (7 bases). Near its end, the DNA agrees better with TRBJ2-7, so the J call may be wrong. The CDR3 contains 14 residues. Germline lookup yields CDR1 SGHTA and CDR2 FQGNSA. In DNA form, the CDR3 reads TGTGCCAGCAGCCAAAGACAGGGAGGCCACGAGCAGTACTTC. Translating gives CASSQRQGGHEQYF.

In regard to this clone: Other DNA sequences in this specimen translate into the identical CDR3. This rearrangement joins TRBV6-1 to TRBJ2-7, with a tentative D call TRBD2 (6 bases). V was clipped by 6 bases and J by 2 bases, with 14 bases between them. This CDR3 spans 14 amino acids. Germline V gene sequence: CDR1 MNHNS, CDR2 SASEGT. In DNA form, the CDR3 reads TGTGCCAGCAGCCCGTACGGGAGCCCCTACGAGCAGTACTTC. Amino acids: CASSPYGSPYEQYF.

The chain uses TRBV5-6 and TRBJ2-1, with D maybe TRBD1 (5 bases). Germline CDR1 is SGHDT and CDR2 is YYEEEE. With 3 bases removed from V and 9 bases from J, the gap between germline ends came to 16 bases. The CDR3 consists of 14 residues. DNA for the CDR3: TGTGCCAGCAGCTGGGGCTCGGGCCTTGGTGAGCAGTTCTTC. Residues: CASSWGSGLGEQFF.

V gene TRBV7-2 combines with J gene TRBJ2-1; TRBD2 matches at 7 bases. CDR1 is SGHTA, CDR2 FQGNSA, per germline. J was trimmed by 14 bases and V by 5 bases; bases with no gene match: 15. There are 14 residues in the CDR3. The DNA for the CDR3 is TGTGCCAGCAGCCTCAGCGGGGCCTCCGTGATCGAGTTCTTC. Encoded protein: CASSLSGASVIEFF.

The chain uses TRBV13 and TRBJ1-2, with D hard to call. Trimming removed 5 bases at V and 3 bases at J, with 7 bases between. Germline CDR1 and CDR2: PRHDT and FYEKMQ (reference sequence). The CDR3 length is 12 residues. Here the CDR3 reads CASSPMYYGYTF. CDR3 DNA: TGTGCCAGCAGCCCCATGTACTATGGCTACACCTTC.

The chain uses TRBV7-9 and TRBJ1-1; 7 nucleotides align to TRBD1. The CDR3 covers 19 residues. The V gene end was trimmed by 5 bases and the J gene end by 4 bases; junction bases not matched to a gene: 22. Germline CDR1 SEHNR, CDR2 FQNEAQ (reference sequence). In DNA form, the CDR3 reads TGTGCCAGCAGCCCAGAATATGGGGGTAACAGGGGCTCGGGCACTGAAGCTTTCTTT. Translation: CASSPEYGGNRGSGTEAFF.

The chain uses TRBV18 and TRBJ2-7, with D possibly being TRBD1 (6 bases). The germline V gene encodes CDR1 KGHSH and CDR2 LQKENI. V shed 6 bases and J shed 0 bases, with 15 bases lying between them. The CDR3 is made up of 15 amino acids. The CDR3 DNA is TGTGCCAGCTCTTCGCTGGGACAAGTCTCCTACGAGCAGTACTTC. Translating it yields CASSSLGQVSYEQYF.

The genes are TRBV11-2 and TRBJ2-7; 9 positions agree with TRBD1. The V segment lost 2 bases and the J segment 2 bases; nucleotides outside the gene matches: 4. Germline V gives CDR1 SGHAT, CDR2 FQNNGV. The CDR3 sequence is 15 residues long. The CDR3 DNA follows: TGTGCCAGCAGCTTAACCGGGACAGGGCCCTACGAGCAGTACTTC. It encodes CASSLTGTGPYEQYF.

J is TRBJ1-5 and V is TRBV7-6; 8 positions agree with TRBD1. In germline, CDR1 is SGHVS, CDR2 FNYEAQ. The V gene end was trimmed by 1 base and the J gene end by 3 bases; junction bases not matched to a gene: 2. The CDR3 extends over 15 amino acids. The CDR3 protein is CASSLGRGLNQPQHF. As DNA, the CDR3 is TGTGCCAGCAGCTTAGGCAGGGGGCTCAATCAGCCCCAGCATTTT.

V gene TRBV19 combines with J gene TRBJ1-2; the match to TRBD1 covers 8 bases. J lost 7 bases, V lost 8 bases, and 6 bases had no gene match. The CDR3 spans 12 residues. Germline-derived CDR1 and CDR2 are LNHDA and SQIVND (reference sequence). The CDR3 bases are TGTGCCAGTGGACAGGGTGGTTTTGGCTACACCTTC. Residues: CASGQGGFGYTF.

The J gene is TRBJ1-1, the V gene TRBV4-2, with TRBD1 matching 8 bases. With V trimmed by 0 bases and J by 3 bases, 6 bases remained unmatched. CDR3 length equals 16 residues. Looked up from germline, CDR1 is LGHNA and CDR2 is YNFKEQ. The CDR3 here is CASSQDAARGHTEAFF. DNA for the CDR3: TGTGCCAGCAGCCAAGATGCGGCCAGGGGGCACACTGAAGCTTTCTTT.

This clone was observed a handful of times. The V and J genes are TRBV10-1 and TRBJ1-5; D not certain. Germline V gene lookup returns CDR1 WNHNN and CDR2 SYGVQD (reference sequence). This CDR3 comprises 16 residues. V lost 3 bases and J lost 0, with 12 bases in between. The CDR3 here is CASSERRAYSNQPQHF. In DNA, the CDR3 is TGCGCCAGCAGTGAAAGGAGGGCCTATAGCAATCAGCCCCAGCATTTT.

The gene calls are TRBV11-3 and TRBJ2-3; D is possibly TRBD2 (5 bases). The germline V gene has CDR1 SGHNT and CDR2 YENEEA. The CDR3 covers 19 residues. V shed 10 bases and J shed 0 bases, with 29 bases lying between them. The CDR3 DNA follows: TGTGCCATATTCCGGGATAACTCGACACCCTACTTTAGCACAGATACGCAGTATTTT. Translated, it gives CAIFRDNSTPYFSTDTQYF.

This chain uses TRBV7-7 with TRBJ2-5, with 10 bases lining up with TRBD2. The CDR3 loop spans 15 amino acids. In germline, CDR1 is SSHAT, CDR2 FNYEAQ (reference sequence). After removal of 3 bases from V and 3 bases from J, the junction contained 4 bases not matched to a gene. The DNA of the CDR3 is TGTGCCAGCAGCTTTGGCCTAGCGGGGGAAGAGACCCAGTACTTC. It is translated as CASSFGLAGEETQYF.

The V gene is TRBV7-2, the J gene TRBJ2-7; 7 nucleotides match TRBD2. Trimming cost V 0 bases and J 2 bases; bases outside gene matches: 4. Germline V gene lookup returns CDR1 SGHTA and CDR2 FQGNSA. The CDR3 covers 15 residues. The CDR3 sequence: CASSLAHGTTYEQYF. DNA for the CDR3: TGTGCCAGCAGCTTAGCGCATGGGACTACCTACGAGCAGTACTTC.